Described below is a single T cell receptor (beta chain) sequence and its context. Its antigen is not known. The germline V gene encodes CDR1 MNHEY and CDR2 SMNVEV (reference sequence). V lost 5 bases, J lost 4 bases, and 7 bases stayed unmatched. The CDR3 sequence is 15 residues long. The data belong to a study of cytomegalovirus exposure and HLA in healthy donors. Study at large: Later, an analysis reported that the 130 or so validation repertoires had used the same platform as the approximately 680 first-cohort repertoires. Broader study findings: Among TCR sequences, most were rare, though some public TCRs appeared in many donors.

TCRdb keeps only in-frame clones here, not all; method: immunoSEQ multiplex PCR. The sample consists of some 76,000 clones, around 94% of them appearing once. The V and J genes are TRBV27 and TRBJ2-4; 8 bases align to TRBD1. Source material: PBMCs. The clonotype was recovered from a woman younger than 30 in good health and CMV-seropositive. This CDR3 reads CASSPNRGRKNIQYF. CDR3 nucleotide sequence: TGTGCCAGCAGTCCTAACAGGGGGAGGAAAAACATTCAGTACTTC.